This TCR beta chain was sequenced in a study of blood T cell repertoires in COVID-19. Study context: Some COVID-19 samples were acute and others convalescent; all came from the United States, Italy and Spain. PBMCs, B-cell-depleted T cells, or T cells provided the cDNA or gDNA that made up the material.

The study drew participants aged roughly 18 to 89 years from roughly 25 US areas. The germline gives CDR1 MDHEN, CDR2 SYDVKM. The CDR3 extends over 15 amino acids. After removal of 6 bases from V and 3 bases from J, the junction contained 11 bases not matched to a gene. The assay was immunoSEQ multiplex PCR, and TCRdb's table has in-frame clones only and misses some. The sample has fewer than 200,000 clones; around 80% are singletons. This clonotype was obtained from a woman between 45 and 60 years old in a cohort exposed to, infected with or recovered from COVID-19 (not recorded which). The sequencing input was PBMCs or T cells enriched from blood (not recorded which). The rearrangement links TRBV28 to TRBJ2-7; TRBD1 aligns across 7 bases. The CDR3 loop reads CASSQPSGQHYEQYF. In DNA, the CDR3 is TGTGCCAGCAGCCAACCCTCGGGACAGCACTACGAGCAGTACTTC.